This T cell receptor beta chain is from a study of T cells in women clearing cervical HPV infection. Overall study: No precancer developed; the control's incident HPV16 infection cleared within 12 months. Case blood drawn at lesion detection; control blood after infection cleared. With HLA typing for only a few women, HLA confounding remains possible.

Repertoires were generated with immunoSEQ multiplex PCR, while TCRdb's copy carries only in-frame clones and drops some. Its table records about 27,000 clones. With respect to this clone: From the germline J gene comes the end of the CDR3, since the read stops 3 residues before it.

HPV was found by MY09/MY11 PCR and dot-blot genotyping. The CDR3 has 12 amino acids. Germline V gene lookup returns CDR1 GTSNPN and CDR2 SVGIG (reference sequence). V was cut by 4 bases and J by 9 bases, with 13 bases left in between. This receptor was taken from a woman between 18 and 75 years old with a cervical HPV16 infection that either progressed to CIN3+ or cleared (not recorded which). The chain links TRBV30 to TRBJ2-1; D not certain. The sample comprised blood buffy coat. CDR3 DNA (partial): TGTGCCTGGAATCGCCCGCCCAGTGAG. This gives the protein CAWNRPPSE. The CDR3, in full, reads CAWNRPPSEQFF.